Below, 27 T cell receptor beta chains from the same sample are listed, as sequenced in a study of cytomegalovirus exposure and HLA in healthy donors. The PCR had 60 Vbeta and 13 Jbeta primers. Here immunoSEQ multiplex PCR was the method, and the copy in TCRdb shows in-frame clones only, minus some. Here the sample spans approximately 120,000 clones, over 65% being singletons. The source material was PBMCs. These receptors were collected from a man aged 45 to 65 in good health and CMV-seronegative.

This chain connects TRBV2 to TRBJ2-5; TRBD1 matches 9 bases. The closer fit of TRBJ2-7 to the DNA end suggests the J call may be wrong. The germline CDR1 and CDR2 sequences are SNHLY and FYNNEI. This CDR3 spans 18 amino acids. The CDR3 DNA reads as TGTGCCAGCAGTGTTTGGGAACAGGGGGCCACCTTAACCTACGAGCAGTACTTC. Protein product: CASSVWEQGATLTYEQYF.

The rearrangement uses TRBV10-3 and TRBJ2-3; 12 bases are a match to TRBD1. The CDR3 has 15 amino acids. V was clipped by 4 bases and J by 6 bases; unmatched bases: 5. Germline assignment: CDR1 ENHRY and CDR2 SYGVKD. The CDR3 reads CAISGGQGARDTQYF. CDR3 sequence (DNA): TGTGCCATCAGTGGGGGACAGGGGGCACGGGATACGCAGTATTTT.

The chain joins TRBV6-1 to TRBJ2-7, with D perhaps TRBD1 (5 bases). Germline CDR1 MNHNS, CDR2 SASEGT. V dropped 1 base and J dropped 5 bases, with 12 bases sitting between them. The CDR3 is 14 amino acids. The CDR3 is CASSEVGRGHEQYV. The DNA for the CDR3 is TGTGCCAGCAGTGAAGTAGGAAGGGGTCACGAGCAGTACGTC.

CDR3 coding DNA: TGTGCCAGCAGTTCCGGTAAGGGGGGGGACACTGAAGCTTTCTTT. This translates into CASSSGKGGDTEAFF. This chain links TRBV6-5 with TRBJ1-1; D is perhaps TRBD1 (6 bases). The CDR3 loop spans 15 amino acids. Germline V lookup: CDR1 MNHEY, CDR2 SVGAGI. Deletions cut 4 bases from V and 3 bases from J, with 15 bases between.

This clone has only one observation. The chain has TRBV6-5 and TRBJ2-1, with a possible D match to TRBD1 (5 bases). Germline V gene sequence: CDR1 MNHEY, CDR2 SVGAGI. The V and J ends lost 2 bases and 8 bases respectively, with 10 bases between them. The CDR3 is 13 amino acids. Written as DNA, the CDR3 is TGTGCCAGCAGTTACCAGGGTATCGATGAGCAGTTCTTC. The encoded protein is CASSYQGIDEQFF.

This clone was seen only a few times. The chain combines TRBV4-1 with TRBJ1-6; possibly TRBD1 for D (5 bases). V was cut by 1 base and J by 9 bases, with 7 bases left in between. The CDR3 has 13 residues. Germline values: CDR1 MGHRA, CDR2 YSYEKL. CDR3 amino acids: CASSQVRASPLHF. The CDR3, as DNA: TGCGCCAGCAGCCAAGTCAGGGCTTCACCCCTCCACTTT.

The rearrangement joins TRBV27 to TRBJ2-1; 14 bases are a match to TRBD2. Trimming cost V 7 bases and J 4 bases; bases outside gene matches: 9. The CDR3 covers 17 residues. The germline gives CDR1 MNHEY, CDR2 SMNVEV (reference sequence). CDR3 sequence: CASNSGTSGGVYNEQFF. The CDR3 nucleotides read TGTGCCAGCAACTCCGGGACTAGCGGGGGAGTTTACAATGAGCAGTTCTTC.

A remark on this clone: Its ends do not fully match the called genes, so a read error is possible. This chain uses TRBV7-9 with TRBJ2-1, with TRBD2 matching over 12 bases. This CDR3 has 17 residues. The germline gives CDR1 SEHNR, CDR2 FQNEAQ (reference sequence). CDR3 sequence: CSSSLGGAERLAGEEVF. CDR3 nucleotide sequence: TGTTCCAGCAGCTTAGGCGGGGCCGAAAGACTAGCGGGGGAGGAGGTCTTC.

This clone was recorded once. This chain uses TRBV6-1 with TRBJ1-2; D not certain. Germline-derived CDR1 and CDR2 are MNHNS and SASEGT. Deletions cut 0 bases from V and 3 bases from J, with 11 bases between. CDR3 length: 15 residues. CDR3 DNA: TGTGCCAGCAGTGAAGCGATGGCCATTTACTATGGCTACACCTTC. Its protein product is CASSEAMAIYYGYTF.

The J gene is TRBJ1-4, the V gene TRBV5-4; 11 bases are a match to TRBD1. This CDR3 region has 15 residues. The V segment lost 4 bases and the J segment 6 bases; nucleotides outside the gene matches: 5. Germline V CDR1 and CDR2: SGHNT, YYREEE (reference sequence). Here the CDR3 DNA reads TGTGCCAGCAGCCGGGGACAGGGGGTTGATGAAAAACTGTTTTTT. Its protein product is CASSRGQGVDEKLFF.

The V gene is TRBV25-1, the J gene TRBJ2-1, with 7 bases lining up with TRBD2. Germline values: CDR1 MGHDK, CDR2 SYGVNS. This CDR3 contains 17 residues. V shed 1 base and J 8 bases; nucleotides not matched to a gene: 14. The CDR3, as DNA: TGTGCCAGCAGTGAATTTTCTCGGGGGGATAATGTCGATGAGCAGTTCTTC. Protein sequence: CASSEFSRGDNVDEQFF.

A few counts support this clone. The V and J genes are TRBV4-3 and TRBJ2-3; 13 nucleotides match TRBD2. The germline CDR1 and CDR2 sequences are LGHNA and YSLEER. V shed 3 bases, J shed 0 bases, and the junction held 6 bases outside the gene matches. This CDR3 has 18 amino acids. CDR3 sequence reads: CASSQRLAGGVSTDTQYF. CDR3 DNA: TGCGCCAGCAGCCAGAGACTAGCGGGGGGAGTTAGCACAGATACGCAGTATTTT.

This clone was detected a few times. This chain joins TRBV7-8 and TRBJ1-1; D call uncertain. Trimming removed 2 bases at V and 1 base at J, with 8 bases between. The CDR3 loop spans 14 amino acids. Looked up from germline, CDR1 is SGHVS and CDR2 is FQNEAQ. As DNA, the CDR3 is TGTGCCAGCAGCTTACCCACTTCGAACACTGAAGCTTTCTTT. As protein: CASSLPTSNTEAFF.

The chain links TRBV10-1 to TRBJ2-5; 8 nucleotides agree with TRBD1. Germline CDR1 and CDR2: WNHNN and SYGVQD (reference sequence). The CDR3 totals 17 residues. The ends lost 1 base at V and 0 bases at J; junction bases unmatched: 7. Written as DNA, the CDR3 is TGCGCCAGCAGTGAGTTTATTGACAGGGGCAACCAAGAGACCCAGTACTTC. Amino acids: CASSEFIDRGNQETQYF.

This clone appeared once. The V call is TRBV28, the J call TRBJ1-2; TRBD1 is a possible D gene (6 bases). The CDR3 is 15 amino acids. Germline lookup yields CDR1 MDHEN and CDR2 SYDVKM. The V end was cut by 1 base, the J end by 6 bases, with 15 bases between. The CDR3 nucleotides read TGTGCCAGCAGTTTATCCCTAACAGGGTTAGATGGCTACACCTTC. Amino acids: CASSLSLTGLDGYTF.

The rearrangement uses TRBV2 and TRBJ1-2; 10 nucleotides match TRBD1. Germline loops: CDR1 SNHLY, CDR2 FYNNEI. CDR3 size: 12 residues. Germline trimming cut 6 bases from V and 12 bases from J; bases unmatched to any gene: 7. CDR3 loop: CASSWDRGDHTF. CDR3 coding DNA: TGTGCCAGCAGCTGGGACAGGGGAGATCACACCTTC. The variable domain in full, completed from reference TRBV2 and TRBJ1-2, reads EPEVTQTPSHQVTQMGQEVILRCVPISNHLYFYWYRQILGQKVEFLVSFYNNEISEKSEIFDDQFSVERPDGSNFTLKIRSTKLEDSAMYFCASSWDRGDHTFGSGTRLTVV.

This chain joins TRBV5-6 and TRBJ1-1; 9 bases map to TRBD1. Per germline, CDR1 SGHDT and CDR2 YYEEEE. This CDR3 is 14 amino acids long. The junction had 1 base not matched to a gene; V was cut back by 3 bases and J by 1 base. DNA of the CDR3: TGTGCCAGCAGCTGGGGACAGGGGAACACTGAAGCTTTCTTT. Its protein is CASSWGQGNTEAFF.

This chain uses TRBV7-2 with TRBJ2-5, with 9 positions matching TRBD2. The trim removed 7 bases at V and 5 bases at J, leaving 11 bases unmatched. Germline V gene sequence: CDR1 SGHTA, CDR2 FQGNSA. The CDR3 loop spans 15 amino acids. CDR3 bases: TGTGCCAGCACCCGGGAGAGTAGCGGGGGTGAGACCCAGTACTTC. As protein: CASTRESSGGETQYF.

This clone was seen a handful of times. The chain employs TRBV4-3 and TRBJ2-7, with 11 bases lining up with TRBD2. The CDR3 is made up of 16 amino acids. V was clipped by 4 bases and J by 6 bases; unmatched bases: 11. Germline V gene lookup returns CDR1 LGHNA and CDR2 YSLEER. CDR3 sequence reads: CASSLNSGGAGSEQYF. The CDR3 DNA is TGCGCCAGCAGCCTCAATAGCGGGGGGGCAGGTAGCGAGCAGTACTTC.

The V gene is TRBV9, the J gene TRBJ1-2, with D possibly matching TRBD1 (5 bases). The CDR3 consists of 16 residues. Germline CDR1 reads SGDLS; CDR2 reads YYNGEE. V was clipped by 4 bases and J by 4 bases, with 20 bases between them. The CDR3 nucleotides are TGTGCCAGCAGCTCGAACTTGGGGGGGGAGGGCTATGGCTACACCTTC. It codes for CASSSNLGGEGYGYTF.

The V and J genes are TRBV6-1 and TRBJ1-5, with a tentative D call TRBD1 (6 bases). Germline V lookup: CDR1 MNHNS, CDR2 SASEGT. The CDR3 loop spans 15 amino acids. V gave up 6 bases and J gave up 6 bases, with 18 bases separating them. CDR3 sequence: CASSPYTGQSQPQHF. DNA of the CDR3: TGTGCCAGCAGCCCGTATACAGGGCAGAGTCAGCCCCAGCATTTT.

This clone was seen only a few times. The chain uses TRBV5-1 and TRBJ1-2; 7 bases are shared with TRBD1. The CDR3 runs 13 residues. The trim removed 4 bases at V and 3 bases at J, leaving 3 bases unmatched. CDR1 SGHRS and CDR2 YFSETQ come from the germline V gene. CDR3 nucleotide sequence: TGCGCCAGCAGCGGGACAGAACACTATGGCTACACCTTC. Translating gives CASSGTEHYGYTF.

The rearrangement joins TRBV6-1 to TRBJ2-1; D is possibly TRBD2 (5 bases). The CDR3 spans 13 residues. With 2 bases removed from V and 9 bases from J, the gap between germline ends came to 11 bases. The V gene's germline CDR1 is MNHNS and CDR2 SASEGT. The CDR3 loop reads CASSEFGVGEQFF. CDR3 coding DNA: TGTGCCAGCAGTGAATTCGGGGTGGGTGAGCAGTTCTTC.

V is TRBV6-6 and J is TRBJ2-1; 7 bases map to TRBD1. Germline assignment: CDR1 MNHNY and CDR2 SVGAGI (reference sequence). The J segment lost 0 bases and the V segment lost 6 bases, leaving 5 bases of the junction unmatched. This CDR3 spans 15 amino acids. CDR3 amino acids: CASSVRQGSYNEQFF. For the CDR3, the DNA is TGTGCCAGCAGCGTACGACAGGGCTCCTACAATGAGCAGTTCTTC.

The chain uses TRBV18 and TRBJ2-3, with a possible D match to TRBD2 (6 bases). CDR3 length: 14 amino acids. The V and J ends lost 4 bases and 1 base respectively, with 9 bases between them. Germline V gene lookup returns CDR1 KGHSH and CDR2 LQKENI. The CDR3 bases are TGTGCCAGCTCACGGCGGGATCGCACAGATACGCAGTATTTT. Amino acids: CASSRRDRTDTQYF.

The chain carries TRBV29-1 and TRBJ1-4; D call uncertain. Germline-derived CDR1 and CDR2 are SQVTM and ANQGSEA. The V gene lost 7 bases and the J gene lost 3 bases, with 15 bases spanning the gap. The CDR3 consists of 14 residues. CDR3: CSGLSGPSNEKLFF. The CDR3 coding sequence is TGCAGCGGCCTATCCGGTCCTTCTAATGAAAAACTGTTTTTT.

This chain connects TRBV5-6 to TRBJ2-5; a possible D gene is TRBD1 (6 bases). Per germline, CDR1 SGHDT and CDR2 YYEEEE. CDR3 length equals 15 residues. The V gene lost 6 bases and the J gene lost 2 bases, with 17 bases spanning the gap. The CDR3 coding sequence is TGTGCCAGCATAATACAGGGCCAGGTTCAAGAGACCCAGTACTTC. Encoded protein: CASIIQGQVQETQYF.